This is a list of T cell receptor beta chains from one sample in a study of T cell responses to AZD1222 COVID-19 vaccine. TCRdb's copy holds only in-frame clones and misses some; the assay was immunoSEQ multiplex PCR. The sample includes some 90,000 clones, 65% to 90% of them seen just once. Here the sequenced sample was peripheral blood, taken on day 0 of AZD1222 vaccination. The receptors derive from an adult in good health. Both conserved end residues are part of each CDR3. The D gene is left open where the match is weak. Size is stated for part of the rows, as once, few or many counts, or as a class when the clone is expanded.

D | J | V | size | CDR3 | DNA
NA | TRBJ1-1 | TRBV5-1 | NA | CASSLAGDTEAFF | TGCGCCAGCAGCTTGGCGGGTGACACTGAAGCTTTCTTT
TRBD1 | TRBJ1-1 | TRBV19 | NA | CASSLSRDRGANTEAFF | TGTGCCAGTAGTCTGTCCCGGGACAGGGGGGCGAACACTGAAGCTTTCTTT
TRBD2 | TRBJ2-5 | TRBV7-2 | NA | CASSLFPSGRAHLEKTQYF | TGTGCCAGCAGCTTATTCCCTAGCGGGAGGGCCCATCTGGAAAAGACCCAGTACTTC
TRBD1 | TRBJ2-5 | TRBV5-1 | NA | CASSLQGTETQYF | TGCGCCAGCAGCCTACAGGGGACGGAGACCCAGTACTTC
TRBD2 | TRBJ2-1 | TRBV7-2 | NA | CASSPSGTIVYNEQFF | TGTGCCAGCAGCCCTAGCGGGACTATTGTTTACAATGAGCAGTTCTTC
NA | TRBJ2-3 | TRBV7-3 | NA | CASSFGVGGWTDTQYF | TGTGCCAGCAGCTTCGGAGTAGGGGGGTGGACAGATACGCAGTATTTT
NA | TRBJ2-1 | TRBV6-2/TRBV6-3 | NA | CASSISGSSYNEQFF | TGTGCCAGCAGTATAAGCGGATCCTCTTACAATGAGCAGTTCTTC
NA | TRBJ1-2 | TRBV29-1 | NA | CSVQGEGYGYTF | TGCAGCGTACAGGGTGAAGGCTATGGCTACACCTTC
TRBD2 | TRBJ2-1 | TRBV5-4 | NA | CASSSGRLGLAGGNEQFF | TGTGCCAGCAGCTCCGGTAGACTTGGACTAGCGGGAGGGAATGAGCAGTTCTTC
TRBD2 | TRBJ2-1 | TRBV12-3/TRBV12-4 | once | CASEASGTGRQFF | TGTGCCAGCGAGGCTAGCGGGACGGGTCGGCAGTTCTTC
TRBD2 | TRBJ2-7 | TRBV7-2 | NA | CASSLVGLDPDEQYF | TGTGCCAGCAGCTTAGTAGGACTAGACCCCGACGAGCAGTACTTC
TRBD2 | TRBJ2-5 | TRBV11-2 | NA | CASSGLAGGQETQYF | TGTGCCAGCAGCGGACTAGCGGGGGGCCAAGAGACCCAGTACTTC
TRBD1 | TRBJ1-2 | TRBV2 | many | CASSEGRDRAGYTF | TGTGCCAGCAGTGAAGGTCGGGACAGAGCTGGCTACACCTTC
NA | TRBJ2-7 | TRBV19 | once | CASSPEPLLEQYF | TGTGCCAGTAGTCCCGAGCCACTTTTGGAGCAGTACTTC
NA | TRBJ2-1 | TRBV29-1 | NA | CSVGGSDVQFF | TGCAGCGTTGGGGGATCAGATGTGCAGTTCTTC
TRBD1 | TRBJ2-1 | TRBV28 | NA | CASSENRGEDEQFF | TGTGCCAGCAGTGAGAACAGGGGGGAGGATGAGCAGTTCTTC
NA | TRBJ1-5 | TRBV7-9 | NA | CASSLGAGHQPQHF | TGTGCCAGCAGCTTAGGGGCAGGGCATCAGCCCCAGCATTTT
NA | TRBJ2-1 | TRBV4-2 | NA | CASSQGETLDNEQFF | TGTGCCAGCAGCCAAGGAGAGACGCTGGACAATGAGCAGTTCTTC
NA | TRBJ2-3 | TRBV11-2 | NA | CASGNTDTQYF | TGTGCCAGCGGCAACACAGATACGCAGTATTTT
TRBD1 | TRBJ1-5 | TRBV13 | NA | CASSLGRMHRDRLGAQPQHF | TGTGCCAGCAGCTTAGGCCGGATGCACCGGGACAGGTTAGGGGCTCAGCCCCAGCATTTT
NA | TRBJ1-3 | TRBV25-1 | few | CASSDPGTSGNTIYF | TGTGCCAGCAGTGACCCCGGGACATCAGGAAACACCATATATTTT
TRBD2 | TRBJ2-1 | TRBV18 | NA | CASSPRSSGEYNEQFF | TGTGCCAGCTCACCACGGAGTAGCGGGGAATACAATGAGCAGTTCTTC
NA | TRBJ2-1 | TRBV24-1 | NA | CATSELDYREQFF | TGTGCCACCAGTGAGCTGGACTACCGGGAGCAGTTCTTC
NA | TRBJ2-7 | TRBV5-6 | few | CASSLRASEQYF | TGTGCCAGCAGCTTGAGGGCCTCCGAGCAGTACTTC
TRBD1 | TRBJ2-2 | TRBV7-7 | NA | CASSSATGGDTGELFF | TGTGCCAGCAGCTCAGCGACAGGGGGCGACACCGGGGAGCTGTTTTTT
NA | TRBJ1-2 | TRBV2 | NA | CASSDGPRSGYTF | TGTGCCAGCAGTGATGGTCCCCGAAGTGGCTACACCTTC
NA | TRBJ2-5 | TRBV7-3 | NA | CASSLGFEGLEETQYF | TGTGCCAGCAGCTTAGGGTTTGAGGGGTTGGAAGAGACCCAGTACTTC
NA | TRBJ1-6 | TRBV11-3 | NA | CASSRNRANSPLHF | TGTGCCAGCAGCCGAAACAGGGCCAATTCACCCCTCCACTTT
NA | TRBJ2-3 | TRBV6-5 | NA | CASSYSIGPDTQYF | TGTGCCAGCAGTTACTCGATCGGGCCAGATACGCAGTATTTT
NA | TRBJ1-5 | TRBV4-1 | NA | CASSQGVEQPQHF | TGCGCCAGCAGCCAAGGGGTCGAACAGCCCCAGCATTTT
NA | TRBJ2-7 | TRBV2 | few | CASKTTVSSYEQYF | TGTGCCAGCAAGACGACAGTAAGCTCCTACGAGCAGTACTTC
NA | TRBJ2-7 | TRBV27 | NA | CASKEGAHSLYEQYF | TGTGCCAGCAAGGAGGGAGCCCACTCCCTTTACGAGCAGTACTTC
TRBD1 | TRBJ2-7 | TRBV3-1/TRBV3-2 | NA | CASSQPGQGALAYEQYF | TGTGCCAGCAGCCAACCGGGACAGGGGGCTCTCGCCTACGAGCAGTACTTC
NA | TRBJ2-7 | TRBV9 | NA | CASSAFRDKPYEQYF | TGTGCCAGCAGCGCGTTTAGGGACAAACCTTACGAGCAGTACTTC
TRBD1 | TRBJ1-2 | TRBV28 | NA | CASKGTGSYGYTF | TGTGCCAGCAAAGGGACAGGGAGCTATGGCTACACCTTC
TRBD1 | TRBJ2-1 | TRBV28 | NA | CASSLVQGAPLYEQFF | TGTGCCAGCAGTTTAGTGCAGGGGGCCCCCTTGTATGAGCAGTTCTTC
NA | TRBJ2-7 | TRBV5-1 | NA | CASSDNAGYEQYF | TGCGCCAGCAGCGATAACGCAGGTTACGAGCAGTACTTC
NA | TRBJ2-3 | TRBV9 | NA | CASSAYGSTPDTQYF | TGTGCCAGCAGCGCGTACGGAAGCACGCCAGATACGCAGTATTTT
NA | TRBJ2-7 | TRBV21-1 | NA | CASSKPGLDYEQYF | TGTGCCAGCAGCAAACCGGGACTAGACTACGAGCAGTACTTC
NA | TRBJ1-2 | TRBV6-2/TRBV6-3 | NA | CASSYSLANYGYTF | TGTGCCAGCAGTTACTCTCTAGCTAACTATGGCTACACCTTC
NA | TRBJ1-5 | TRBV4-1 | few | CASSQASRLSNQPQHF | TGCGCCAGCAGCCAAGCGAGCAGGCTTAGCAATCAGCCCCAGCATTTT
NA | TRBJ2-1 | TRBV5-4 | NA | CASTSGRDQYNEQFF | TGTGCCAGCACCTCGGGGCGGGACCAATACAATGAGCAGTTCTTC
NA | TRBJ1-4 | TRBV5-1 | NA | CASSLASNNEKLFF | TGCGCCAGCAGCTTGGCCAGCAATAATGAAAAACTGTTTTTT
TRBD2 | TRBJ2-5 | TRBV6-5 | NA | CASSSGRGQETQYF | TGTGCCAGCAGTTCCGGGAGGGGGCAAGAGACCCAGTACTTC
TRBD1 | TRBJ1-1 | TRBV7-6 | NA | CASSPRTGRVANTEAFF | TGTGCCAGCAGCCCCCGGACAGGGAGGGTGGCGAACACTGAAGCTTTCTTT
NA | TRBJ1-2 | TRBV7-9 | NA | CASSPGVNYGYTF | TGTGCCAGCAGCCCAGGGGTCAACTATGGCTACACCTTC
NA | TRBJ2-2 | TRBV28 | NA | CASRRSGTPGELFF | TGTGCCAGCAGACGTTCGGGGACCCCCGGGGAGCTGTTTTTT
TRBD1 | TRBJ2-7 | TRBV7-3 | NA | CASSFTGGSSYEQYF | TGTGCCAGCAGCTTCACAGGGGGGAGCTCCTACGAGCAGTACTTC
NA | TRBJ1-6 | TRBV7-9 | NA | CASSPDGYNSPLHF | TGTGCCAGCAGCCCCGACGGGTATAATTCACCCCTCCACTTT
NA | TRBJ2-7 | TRBV6-5 | NA | CASSPYGDSYEQYF | TGTGCCAGCAGTCCTTACGGGGACTCCTACGAGCAGTACTTC
TRBD2 | TRBJ2-3 | TRBV6-5 | NA | CASTRGESTDTQYF | TGTGCCAGCACACGGGGGGAAAGCACAGATACGCAGTATTTT
TRBD1 | TRBJ1-4 | TRBV14 | NA | CASSRRGTNEKLFF | TGTGCCAGCAGCCGCAGGGGGACTAATGAAAAACTGTTTTTT
NA | TRBJ2-3 | TRBV11-2 | once | CASSIRTNYADTQYF | TGTGCCAGCAGCATTCGGACTAATTATGCAGATACGCAGTATTTT